The present TCR beta chain was sequenced within a study of shared clonotypes between healthy human individuals. Notes on the study in general: Sequencing depth was predicted to influence how clonotypes are shared among donors.

Notes on this clone: Antigen: not known.

The V gene lost 5 bases and the J gene lost 5 bases, with 21 bases spanning the gap. Germline CDR1 reads LNHDA; CDR2 reads SQIVND (reference sequence). This CDR3 contains 16 residues. Each cell subset's genomic DNA was divided evenly among several immunoSEQ plates. Sequenced by immunoSEQ multiplex PCR; TCRdb stores in-frame clones only, minus some. The sample gives about 490,000 clones, over 70% of which show up once; 9.5% to 15% is in the top ten. Genomic DNA of unsorted samples came from tens of millions of PBMCs. The genes are TRBV19 and TRBJ2-5; D assignment may be TRBD1 or TRBD2 (5 bases each). The sequenced material came from PBMCs. The sequence was obtained from a woman aged 35 to 49 in good health. Some clones in this sample may be carry-over from other donors' samples. The CDR3 region is CASSQGVQDLGETQYF. The CDR3 DNA sequence: TGTGCCAGTAGTCAAGGGGTTCAGGACTTGGGGGAGACCCAGTACTTC.